This passage covers 2 T cell receptor beta chains from one sample sequenced in a study of cytomegalovirus exposure and HLA in healthy donors. Clones were read by immunoSEQ multiplex PCR, and TCRdb kept only the in-frame ones, dropping some. Altogether 43,000 or so clones are present, roughly 90% being singletons, with the ten largest covering approximately 5.4%. Sequencing input: PBMCs. These receptors all come from a man between 18 and 35 years old in good health and CMV-seronegative.

This chain uses TRBV4-2 with TRBJ2-7, with D maybe TRBD2 (6 bases). The CDR3 covers 18 residues. V was clipped by 0 bases and J by 1 base, with 19 bases between them. Germline CDR1 is LGHNA and CDR2 is YNFKEQ. The CDR3 spells CASSQDRGGAGLSYEQYF. The CDR3 DNA is TGTGCCAGCAGCCAAGATCGAGGAGGGGCAGGATTATCCTACGAGCAGTACTTC.

CDR3 amino acids: CASSLLAGGMGEQYF. The DNA of the CDR3 is TGTGCCAGCAGCTTACTAGCGGGGGGGATGGGTGAGCAGTACTTC. The gene calls are TRBV7-2 and TRBJ2-7, with 12 bases that match TRBD2. Trimming took 2 bases from V and 7 from J; bases not matched to a gene: 6. The CDR3 extends over 15 amino acids. Germline loops: CDR1 SGHTA, CDR2 FQGNSA.